A selection of T cell receptor beta chains follows, all from one sample in a study of shared clonotypes between healthy human individuals. The repertoire was sequenced with immunoSEQ multiplex PCR; TCRdb's copy has only in-frame clones and lacks some. The table shows over a million clones, with around 82% occurring only once. Material for sequencing was memory CD4+ T cells from PBMCs. The receptors were gathered from a man younger than 35 in good health. Some clones in this sample may be carry-over from other donors' samples. Both conserved end residues are part of each CDR3. The D gene is left open where the match is weak. Size tells how often a clone was seen (once, few, many) or the class of an expanded clone, and some rows leave it out.

>TRBJ2-4|TRBV7-2|-|-
TGTGCCAGCAGCTTAGGCGAGATATGGCTAGCGTCTAAAAACATTCAGTACTTC
CASSLGEIWLASKNIQYF
>TRBJ2-2|TRBV2|TRBD1|-
TGTGCCAGCAGAGAACAGGGGGCAGGGACCGGGGAGCTGTTTTTT
CASREQGAGTGELFF
>TRBJ2-5|TRBV11-2|-|many
TGTGCCAGCAGCTCGCCCTGGGGGGGGCGTCAAGAGACCCAGTACTTC
CASSSPWGGRQETQYF
>TRBJ1-5|TRBV10-3|-|-
TGTGCCATCGGGGTAGGGGATCATCAGCCCCAGCATTTT
CAIGVGDHQPQHF
>TRBJ2-1|TRBV11-2|TRBD2|-
TGTGCCAGCAGCACGGGACTAGCGGGCCACAATGAGCAGTTCTTC
CASSTGLAGHNEQFF
>TRBJ1-1|TRBV6-6|-|once
TGTGCCAGCACCTACCGGGACGGGACTGAAGCTTTCTTT
CASTYRDGTEAFF
>TRBJ2-6|TRBV11-2|-|-
TGTGCCAGCAGCCGACAGTCTGGGGCCAACGTCCTGACTTTC
CASSRQSGANVLTF
>TRBJ2-4|TRBV5-1|-|-
TGCGCCAGCAGCCCGGGGGTTATTTTAGCCAAAAACATTCAGTACTTC
CASSPGVILAKNIQYF
>TRBJ1-5|TRBV28|TRBD1|-
TGTGCCAGCAGTTTACGAATGACAGGGTTTAGCAATCAGCCCCAGCATTTT
CASSLRMTGFSNQPQHF
>TRBJ2-3|TRBV5-1|TRBD2|-
TGCGCCAGCAGCCTGATAGCGGGGCCGGATACGCAGTATTTT
CASSLIAGPDTQYF
>TRBJ1-1|TRBV5-4|-|once
TGTGCCAGCAGCCCGCAGGGTTCTTTAGGGAACACTGAAGCTTTCTTT
CASSPQGSLGNTEAFF
>TRBJ1-5|TRBV4-1|TRBD1|-
TGCGCCAGCAGCCGCACCGGGACAGGCAATCAGCCCCAGCATTTT
CASSRTGTGNQPQHF
>TRBJ2-5|TRBV5-6|TRBD1|once
TGTGCCAGCAGCTTGGGTCACGGGACAGGGGTGGAGACCCAGTACTTC
CASSLGHGTGVETQYF
>TRBJ2-7|TRBV7-2|TRBD1|-
TGTGCCAGCAGCCCCACCCAGGGGGCGCAGTACTTC
CASSPTQGAQYF
>TRBJ2-4|TRBV5-1|TRBD2|-
TGCGCCAGCAGCTTGGTGCGGGGGTCGTCCAAAAACATTCAGTACTTC
CASSLVRGSSKNIQYF
>TRBJ1-1|TRBV7-8|-|-
TGTGCCAGCAGCGCAGGTATGAACACTGAAGCTTTCTTT
CASSAGMNTEAFF
>TRBJ2-7|TRBV7-6|TRBD1|-
TGTGCCAGCAGCCCGGACAGGACGGGCGAGCAGTACTTC
CASSPDRTGEQYF
>TRBJ2-7|TRBV6-6|TRBD1|-
TGTGCCAGCAGTTACTCGGGGCAGGGGGCATTCGAGCAGTACTTC
CASSYSGQGAFEQYF
>TRBJ1-3|TRBV19|TRBD1|-
TGTGCCAGTAGTTTATACGGACAGGGGGCGAAACCCTTCTCTGGAAACACCATATATTTT
CASSLYGQGAKPFSGNTIYF
>TRBJ1-5|TRBV6-1|-|-
TGTGCCAGCAGTGAAGCGCTGGCAGGCGGCAATCAGCCCCAGCATTTT
CASSEALAGGNQPQHF
>TRBJ2-7|TRBV5-1|TRBD1|-
TGCGCCAGCAGCTCCGGACAGGGGTACGAGCAGTACTTC
CASSSGQGYEQYF
>TRBJ2-2|TRBV28|-|-
TGTGCCAGCAGTTTCTACCGCCAGAACACCGGGGAGCTGTTTTTT
CASSFYRQNTGELFF
>TRBJ2-1|TRBV6-5|-|-
TGTGCCAGCAGTTACGGGTACTCCTACAATGAGCAGTTCTTC
CASSYGYSYNEQFF
>TRBJ1-2|TRBV9|TRBD1|-
TGTGCCAGCAGTTTCGACGGGACAGGGGTAATCGGCTACACCTTC
CASSFDGTGVIGYTF
>TRBJ2-2|TRBV30|TRBD1|-
TGTGCCTGGAGTCAGACGCGACAGGGGGTAATTGCCGGGGAGCTGTTTTTT
CAWSQTRQGVIAGELFF
>TRBJ2-2|TRBV29-1|TRBD2|-
TGCAGCGTTCGGACTGGGACTAGCGGGAGTTACGACACCGGGGAGCTGTTTTTT
CSVRTGTSGSYDTGELFF
>TRBJ1-3|TRBV6-6|-|once
TGTGCCAGCAGTACAGGAAACACCATATATTTT
CASSTGNTIYF
>TRBJ2-1|TRBV6-1|-|-
TGTGCCAGCAGTAAGGAGGGGACAGCCTACAATGAGCAGTTCTTC
CASSKEGTAYNEQFF
>TRBJ1-3|TRBV15|-|once
TGTGCCACCAGCAGAGTAAAGGGGCGAACCTCTGGAAACACCATATATTTT
CATSRVKGRTSGNTIYF
>TRBJ2-7|TRBV7-2|TRBD1|-
TGTGCCAGCAGCTTAGATCCGGGACAGAACTACGAGCAGTACTTC
CASSLDPGQNYEQYF
>TRBJ1-3|TRBV19|-|-
TGTGCCAGTAGTCCGGGCTCTGGAAACACCATATATTTT
CASSPGSGNTIYF
>TRBJ1-2|TRBV27|-|few
TGTGCCAGCAGTTTATCGACCGACAGTGCCCACTACACCTTC
CASSLSTDSAHYTF
>TRBJ2-7|TRBV7-6|TRBD1|-
TGTGCCAGCAGCGCAAATACCGGGACAGGCGCCTACGAGCAGTACTTC
CASSANTGTGAYEQYF
>TRBJ1-2|TRBV4-3|TRBD1|-
TGCGCCAGCAGCCATAGGACAGGAGACTTCTATGGCTACACCTTC
CASSHRTGDFYGYTF
>TRBJ1-5|TRBV27|-|-
TGTGCCAGCAGGACTTTGGGAAGTCGCAATCAGCCCCAGCATTTT
CASRTLGSRNQPQHF
>TRBJ2-3|TRBV6-6|-|-
TGTGCCACCGAAGGGTTCGCGGATACGCAGTATTTT
CATEGFADTQYF
>TRBJ2-7|TRBV28|-|-
TGTGCCAGCTCCCGAATGGGCGAGCAGTACTTC
CASSRMGEQYF
>TRBJ1-1|TRBV5-3|TRBD1|-
TGTGCCAGAAGCTGGGCCACCTCCGGGACAGGGGGCGTTGGAACTGAAGCTTTCTTT
CARSWATSGTGGVGTEAFF
>TRBJ1-3|TRBV19|TRBD1|-
TGTGCCAGTAGTCTCTACCGGGACAGTCCTGGAAACACCATATATTTT
CASSLYRDSPGNTIYF
>TRBJ2-6|TRBV5-8|-|-
TGTGCCAGCAGCTTGTGGAGCGGGACAGACTCTGGGGCCAACGTCCTGACTTTC
CASSLWSGTDSGANVLTF
>TRBJ2-1|TRBV6-6|TRBD2|-
TGTGCCAGCAGGGAATTAGCGGGATTCTTCTACAATGAGCAGTTCTTC
CASRELAGFFYNEQFF
>TRBJ1-5|TRBV7-2|-|-
TGTGCCAGCAGTCTTCAACAGGGTTGGCAGCCCCAGCATTTT
CASSLQQGWQPQHF
>TRBJ2-5|TRBV30|TRBD1|once
TGTGCCTGGAGTCGGGGGACAGGGCAAGAGACCCAGTACTTC
CAWSRGTGQETQYF
>TRBJ1-2|TRBV2|-|-
TGTGCCAGCAATACCCGCTCAGGAGGCTACACCTTC
CASNTRSGGYTF
>TRBJ2-7|TRBV11-2|TRBD1|-
TGTGCCAGCAGCCGCCCGGGACAGGGGTTGGTCGAGCAGTACTTC
CASSRPGQGLVEQYF
>TRBJ1-5|TRBV2|-|-
TGTGCCAGCAGTGATGAGGGGCGGGGTCAGCCCCAGCATTTT
CASSDEGRGQPQHF
>TRBJ2-2|TRBV5-1|-|-
TGCGCCAGCAGCCTCTCTGACACCGGGGAGCTGTTTTTT
CASSLSDTGELFF
>TRBJ2-3|TRBV5-6|TRBD2|-
TGTGCCAGCAGCCCCACATCGGGGGGGGGTTGGACAGATACGCAGTATTTT
CASSPTSGGGWTDTQYF
>TRBJ1-2|TRBV28|-|-
TGTGCCAGCATCGACCTTCCCCAGGGTCGGGGTGGCTACACCTTC
CASIDLPQGRGGYTF
>TRBJ2-1|TRBV28|TRBD2|few
TGTGCCAGCAGTTCTTTAGCGGGAGGGCTGAAGCAGTTCTTC
CASSSLAGGLKQFF
>TRBJ1-2|TRBV12-2|-|-
TGTGCAAGTCGCTTAGCCGGGACAGCAAACTATGGCTACACCTTC
CASRLAGTANYGYTF